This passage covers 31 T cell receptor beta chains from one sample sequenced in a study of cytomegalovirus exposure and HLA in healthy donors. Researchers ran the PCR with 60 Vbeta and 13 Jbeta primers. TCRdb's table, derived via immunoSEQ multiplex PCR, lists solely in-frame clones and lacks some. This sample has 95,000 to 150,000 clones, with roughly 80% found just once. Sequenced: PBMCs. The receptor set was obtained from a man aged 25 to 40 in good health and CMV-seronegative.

This CDR3 reads CASSIRPSPGSNEKLFF. The CDR3 bases are TGTGCCAGCAGCATTAGGCCCTCCCCGGGGTCGAATGAAAAACTGTTTTTT. The chain employs TRBV7-2 and TRBJ1-4; no definite D call. The CDR3 is made up of 17 amino acids. Germline lookup yields CDR1 SGHTA and CDR2 FQGNSA. Trimming took off 5 bases at V and 5 bases at J, with 21 bases between the two ends.

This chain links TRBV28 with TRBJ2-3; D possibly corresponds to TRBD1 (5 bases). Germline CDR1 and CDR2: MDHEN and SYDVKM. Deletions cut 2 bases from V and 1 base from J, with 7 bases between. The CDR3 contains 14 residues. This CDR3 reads CASSLARGTDTQYF. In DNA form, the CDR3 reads TGTGCCAGCAGTTTAGCCAGGGGCACAGATACGCAGTATTTT.

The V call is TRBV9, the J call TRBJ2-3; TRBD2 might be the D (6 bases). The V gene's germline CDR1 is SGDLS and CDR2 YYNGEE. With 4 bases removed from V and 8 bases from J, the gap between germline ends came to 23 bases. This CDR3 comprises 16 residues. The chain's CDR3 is CASSNRRDSSSGTQYF. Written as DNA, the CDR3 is TGTGCCAGCAGCAACCGCCGGGACTCCTCCTCGGGTACGCAGTATTTT.

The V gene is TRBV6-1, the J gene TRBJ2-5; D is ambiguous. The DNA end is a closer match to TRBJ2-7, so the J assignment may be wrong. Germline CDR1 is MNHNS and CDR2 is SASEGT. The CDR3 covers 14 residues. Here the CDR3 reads CASSEYGGSYEQYF. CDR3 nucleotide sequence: TGTGCCAGCAGTGAATATGGCGGTTCCTACGAGCAGTACTTC.

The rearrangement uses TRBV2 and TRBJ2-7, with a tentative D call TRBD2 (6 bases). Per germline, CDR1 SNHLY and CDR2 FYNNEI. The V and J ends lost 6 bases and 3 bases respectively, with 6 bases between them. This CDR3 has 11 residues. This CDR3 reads CASRDYYEQYF. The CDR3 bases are TGTGCCAGCAGGGACTACTACGAGCAGTACTTC.

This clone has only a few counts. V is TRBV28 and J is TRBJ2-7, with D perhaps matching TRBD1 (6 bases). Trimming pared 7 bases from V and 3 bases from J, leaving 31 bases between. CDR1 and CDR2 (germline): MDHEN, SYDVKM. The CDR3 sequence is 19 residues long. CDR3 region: CASIHIKGRGGERIYEQYF. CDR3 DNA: TGTGCCAGCATTCATATCAAGGGCAGGGGTGGGGAACGGATCTACGAGCAGTACTTC.

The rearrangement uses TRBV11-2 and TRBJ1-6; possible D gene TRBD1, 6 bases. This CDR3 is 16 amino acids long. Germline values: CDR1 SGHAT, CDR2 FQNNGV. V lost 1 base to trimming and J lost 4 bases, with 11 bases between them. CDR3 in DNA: TGTGCCAGCAGCTTAGTCGGGGGGCTATATAATTCACCCCTCCACTTT. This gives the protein CASSLVGGLYNSPLHF. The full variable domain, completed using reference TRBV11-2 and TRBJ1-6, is EAGVAQSPRYKIIEKRQSVAFWCNPISGHATLYWYQQILGQGPKLLIQFQNNGVVDDSQLPKDRFSAERLKGVDSTLKIQPAKLEDSAVYLCASSLVGGLYNSPLHFGNGTRLTVT.

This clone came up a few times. The CDR3 here is CASSVDTGANVLTF. CDR3 sequence (DNA): TGTGCCAGCAGCGTAGATACTGGGGCCAACGTCCTGACTTTC. V and J are TRBV9 and TRBJ2-6; unclear D gene. Germline V lookup: CDR1 SGDLS, CDR2 YYNGEE. Between the trimmed V and J ends, which lost 0 bases and 2 bases, there was a span of 3 bases. The CDR3 covers 14 residues.

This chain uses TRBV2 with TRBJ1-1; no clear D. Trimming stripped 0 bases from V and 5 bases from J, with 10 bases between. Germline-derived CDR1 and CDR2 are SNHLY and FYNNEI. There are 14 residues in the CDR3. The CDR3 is CASSEARGWTEAFF. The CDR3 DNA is TGTGCCAGCAGTGAAGCCCGGGGTTGGACTGAAGCTTTCTTT. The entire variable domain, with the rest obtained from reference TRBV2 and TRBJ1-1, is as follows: EPEVTQTPSHQVTQMGQEVILRCVPISNHLYFYWYRQILGQKVEFLVSFYNNEISEKSEIFDDQFSVERPDGSNFTLKIRSTKLEDSAMYFCASSEARGWTEAFFGQGTRLTVV.

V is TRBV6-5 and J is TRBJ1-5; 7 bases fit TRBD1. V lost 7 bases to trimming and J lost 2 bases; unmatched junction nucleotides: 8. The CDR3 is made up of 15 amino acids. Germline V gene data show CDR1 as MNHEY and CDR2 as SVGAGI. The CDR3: CASKDRAFGNQPQHF. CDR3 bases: TGTGCCAGCAAAGACAGGGCATTCGGCAATCAGCCCCAGCATTTT.

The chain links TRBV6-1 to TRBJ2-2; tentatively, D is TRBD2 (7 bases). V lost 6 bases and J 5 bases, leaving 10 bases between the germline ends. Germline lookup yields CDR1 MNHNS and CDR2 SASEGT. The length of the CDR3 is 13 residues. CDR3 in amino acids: CASRGGGTGELFF. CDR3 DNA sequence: TGTGCCAGCAGGGGAGGGGGTACCGGGGAGCTGTTTTTT.

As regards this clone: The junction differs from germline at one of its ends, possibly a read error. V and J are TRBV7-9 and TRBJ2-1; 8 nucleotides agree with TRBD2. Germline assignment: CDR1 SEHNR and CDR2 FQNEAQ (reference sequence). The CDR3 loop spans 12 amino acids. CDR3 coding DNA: TGTGCCAGCAGCCCCAGCGCGGGGGGAGAACTCTTC. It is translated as CASSPSAGGELF.

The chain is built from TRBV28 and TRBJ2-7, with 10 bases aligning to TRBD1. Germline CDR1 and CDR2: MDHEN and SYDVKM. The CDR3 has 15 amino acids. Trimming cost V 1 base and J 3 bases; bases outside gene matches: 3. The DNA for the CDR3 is TGTGCCAGCAGTTTATTCGGACAGGGGGACTACGAGCAGTACTTC. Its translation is CASSLFGQGDYEQYF.

CDR3 region: CASSPWGGYEQYF. The CDR3 DNA sequence: TGTGCCAGTAGCCCTTGGGGGGGCTACGAGCAGTACTTC. The genes are TRBV19 and TRBJ2-7; 7 positions match TRBD2. Germline V lookup: CDR1 LNHDA, CDR2 SQIVND (reference sequence). V shed 6 bases and J 3 bases; nucleotides not matched to a gene: 5. CDR3 length: 13 residues.

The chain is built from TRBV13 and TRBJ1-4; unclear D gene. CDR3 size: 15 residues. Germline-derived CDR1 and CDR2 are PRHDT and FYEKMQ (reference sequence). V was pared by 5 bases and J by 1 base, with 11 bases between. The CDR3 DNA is TGTGCCAGCAGCCCCGGACTACTAACTAATGAAAAACTGTTTTTT. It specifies CASSPGLLTNEKLFF.

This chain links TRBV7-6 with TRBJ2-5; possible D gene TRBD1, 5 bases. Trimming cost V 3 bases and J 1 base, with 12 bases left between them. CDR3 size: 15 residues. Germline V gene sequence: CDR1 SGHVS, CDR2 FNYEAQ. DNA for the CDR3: TGTGCCAGCAGCTTCCATAGGGGCCTCCAAGAGACCCAGTACTTC. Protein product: CASSFHRGLQETQYF.

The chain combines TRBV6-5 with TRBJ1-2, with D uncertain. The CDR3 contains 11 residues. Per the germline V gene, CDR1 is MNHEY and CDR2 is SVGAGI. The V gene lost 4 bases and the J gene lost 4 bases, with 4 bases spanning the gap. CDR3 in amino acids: CASSSGYGYTF. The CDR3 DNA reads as TGTGCCAGCAGTTCCGGCTATGGCTACACCTTC.

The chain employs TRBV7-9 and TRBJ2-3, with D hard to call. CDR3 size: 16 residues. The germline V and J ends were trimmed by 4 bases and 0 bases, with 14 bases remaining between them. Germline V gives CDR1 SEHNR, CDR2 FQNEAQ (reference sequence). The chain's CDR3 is CASSSPESGSTDTQYF. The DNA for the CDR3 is TGTGCCAGCAGCTCCCCGGAGTCCGGGAGCACAGATACGCAGTATTTT.

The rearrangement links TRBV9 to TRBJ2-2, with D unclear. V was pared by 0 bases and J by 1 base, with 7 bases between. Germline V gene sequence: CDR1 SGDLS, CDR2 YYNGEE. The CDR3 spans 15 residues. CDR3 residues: CASSVGSLNTGELFF. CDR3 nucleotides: TGTGCCAGCAGCGTAGGTAGTTTGAACACCGGGGAGCTGTTTTTT.

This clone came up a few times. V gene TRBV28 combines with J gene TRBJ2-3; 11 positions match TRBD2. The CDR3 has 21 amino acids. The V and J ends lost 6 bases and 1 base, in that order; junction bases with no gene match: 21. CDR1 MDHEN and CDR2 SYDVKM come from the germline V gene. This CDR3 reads CASRARLAGLIFPSRTDTQYF. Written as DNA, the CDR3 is TGTGCCAGCAGGGCTAGACTAGCGGGGCTCATATTCCCTTCCCGCACAGATACGCAGTATTTT.

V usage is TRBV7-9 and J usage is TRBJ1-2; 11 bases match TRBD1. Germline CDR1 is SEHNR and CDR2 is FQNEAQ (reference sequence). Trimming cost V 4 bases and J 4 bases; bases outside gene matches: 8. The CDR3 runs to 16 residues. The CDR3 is CASSSRTGGSSYGYTF. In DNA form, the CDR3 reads TGTGCCAGCAGCTCCCGGACAGGGGGCTCGAGCTATGGCTACACCTTC.

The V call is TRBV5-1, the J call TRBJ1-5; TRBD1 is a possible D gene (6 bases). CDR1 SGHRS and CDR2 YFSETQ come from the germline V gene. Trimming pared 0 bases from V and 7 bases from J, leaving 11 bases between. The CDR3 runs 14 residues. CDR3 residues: CASSLEGVGQPQHF. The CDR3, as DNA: TGCGCCAGCAGCTTGGAGGGGGTAGGGCAGCCCCAGCATTTT.

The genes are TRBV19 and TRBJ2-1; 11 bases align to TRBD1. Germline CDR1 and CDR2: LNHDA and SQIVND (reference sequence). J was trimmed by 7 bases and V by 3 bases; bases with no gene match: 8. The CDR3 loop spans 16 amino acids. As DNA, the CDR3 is TGTGCCAGTAGTATCGTCCGGGACAGGGGGTGGAATGAGCAGTTCTTC. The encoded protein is CASSIVRDRGWNEQFF.

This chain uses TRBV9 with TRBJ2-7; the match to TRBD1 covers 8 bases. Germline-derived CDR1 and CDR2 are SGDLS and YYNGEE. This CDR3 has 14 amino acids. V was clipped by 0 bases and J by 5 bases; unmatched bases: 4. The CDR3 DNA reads TGTGCCAGCAGCGTAGCACCGGACAGGGACGAGCAGTACTTC. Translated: CASSVAPDRDEQYF.

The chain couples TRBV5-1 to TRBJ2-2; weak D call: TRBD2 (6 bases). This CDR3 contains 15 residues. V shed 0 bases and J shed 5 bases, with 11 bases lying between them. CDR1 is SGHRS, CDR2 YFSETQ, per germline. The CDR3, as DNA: TGCGCCAGCAGCTTGGGCGGGGCAGAGACCGGGGAGCTGTTTTTT. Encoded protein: CASSLGGAETGELFF. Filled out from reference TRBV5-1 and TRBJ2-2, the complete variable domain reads KAGVTQTPRYLIKTRGQQVTLSCSPISGHRSVSWYQQTPGQGLQFLFEYFSETQRNKGNFPGRFSGRQFSNSRSEMNVSTLELGDSALYLCASSLGGAETGELFFGEGSRLTVL.

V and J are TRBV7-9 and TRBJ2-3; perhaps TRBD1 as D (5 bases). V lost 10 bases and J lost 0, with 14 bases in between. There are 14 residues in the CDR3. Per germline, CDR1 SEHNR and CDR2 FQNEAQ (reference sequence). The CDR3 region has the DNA TGTGCCACCGATGACAGCATAAGCACAGATACGCAGTATTTT. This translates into CATDDSISTDTQYF.

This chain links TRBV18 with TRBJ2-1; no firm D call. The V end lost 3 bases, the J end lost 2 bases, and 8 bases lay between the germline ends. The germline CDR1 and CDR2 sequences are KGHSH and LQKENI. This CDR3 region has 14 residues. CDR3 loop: CASSPPGPYNEQFF. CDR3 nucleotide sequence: TGTGCCAGCTCACCCCCAGGCCCCTACAATGAGCAGTTCTTC.

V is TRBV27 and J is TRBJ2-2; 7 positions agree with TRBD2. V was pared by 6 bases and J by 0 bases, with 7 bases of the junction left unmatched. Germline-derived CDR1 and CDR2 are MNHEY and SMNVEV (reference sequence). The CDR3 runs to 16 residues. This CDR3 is CASRPNRGANTGELFF. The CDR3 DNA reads TGTGCCAGCAGGCCCAATCGGGGGGCGAACACCGGGGAGCTGTTTTTT.

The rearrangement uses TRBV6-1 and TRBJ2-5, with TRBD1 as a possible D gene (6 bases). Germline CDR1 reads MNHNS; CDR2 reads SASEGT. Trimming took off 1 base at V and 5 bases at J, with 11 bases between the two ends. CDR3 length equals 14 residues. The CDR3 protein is CASSEDRVVETQYF. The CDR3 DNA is TGTGCCAGCAGTGAAGACAGGGTTGTGGAGACCCAGTACTTC.

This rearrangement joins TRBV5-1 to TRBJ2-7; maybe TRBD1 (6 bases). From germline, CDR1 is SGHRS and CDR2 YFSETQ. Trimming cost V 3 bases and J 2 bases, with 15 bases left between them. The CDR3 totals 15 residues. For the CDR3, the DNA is TGCGCCAGCAGCTCGGGAACAGGGATTACCTACGAGCAGTACTTC. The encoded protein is CASSSGTGITYEQYF.

Written as DNA, the CDR3 is TGCGCCAGCAGCAATGATGCCGGACAGGGTGACGTTTTCTTT. Translation gives CASSNDAGQGDVFF. The chain employs TRBV5-1 and TRBJ1-1; 8 nucleotides match TRBD1. The CDR3 spans 14 residues. The V gene's germline CDR1 is SGHRS and CDR2 YFSETQ. Losses at the gene ends were 4 bases for V and 13 bases for J; bases not matched to a gene: 15.